The source of this T cell receptor (beta chain) is a study of T cells in Graves' hyperthyroidism and ophthalmopathy. Study-wide points: Also found in blood were most expanded thyroid clonotypes above 0.001.

Amplified TCR beta CDR3 regions came from RNA transcripts. TCR CDR3 underwent first-round RT-PCR with the HTBI primer set. In TCRdb, the multiplex PCR reads were re-called with MiXCR into one record per CDR3 protein. The sample has 530,000 or so distinct CDR3 sequences; 17% are singletons. Under 3 months was the duration of disease in ophthalmopathy patients, who also had a Clinical Activity Score of at least 3 and a NOSPECS grade of at least 4. Thyroid ultrasound and orbital computed tomography, with clinical symptoms and serum thyroxine and TRAb, informed diagnoses. This clonotype was observed a few times. Its target is not known. Germline CDR1 is SQVTM and CDR2 is ANQGSEA. The CDR3 is made up of 14 amino acids. V was pared by 4 bases and J by 6 bases, with 15 bases between.

Source material: blood. This sequence was found in a woman aged 18-29 years with Graves' ophthalmopathy. The V and J genes are TRBV29-1 and TRBJ1-4, with D tentatively TRBD1 (5 bases). CDR3 sequence reads: CSVGLAGTDEKLFF. In DNA form, the CDR3 reads TGCAGCGTTGGATTGGCAGGGACGGATGAAAAACTGTTTTTT. Filled out from reference TRBV29-1 and TRBJ1-4, the complete variable domain reads SAVISQKPSRDICQRGTSLTIQCQVDSQVTMMFWYRQQPGQSLTLIATANQGSEATYESGFVIDKFPISRPNLTFSTLTVSNMSPEDSSIYLCSVGLAGTDEKLFFGSGTQLSVL.